This passage covers 11 T cell receptor beta chains from one sample sequenced in a study of technical replicates of blood from a few donors. TCRdb keeps only in-frame clones here, not all; method: immunoSEQ multiplex PCR. Of around 84,000 clones listed, roughly 98% were seen once; the top ten hold approximately 0.14%. Specimen: T cells isolated from PBMCs. These TCRs come from a human donor in good health.

The chain carries TRBV21-1 and TRBJ2-2; the tabulated D call, TRBD1, remains unverified against the DNA. TRBV21-1 is assigned pseudogene status. This CDR3 region has 17 residues. The DNA of the CDR3 is TGTGCCAGCAGCATACCTGGGACAGGGGCGCGAACCGGGGAGCTGTTTTTT. Amino acid sequence: CASSIPGTGARTGELFF.

The chain couples TRBV23-1 to TRBJ2-5; D might be TRBD2 (6 bases). TRBV23-1 is an ORF, and what it does is uncertain. The V gene lost 0 bases and the J gene lost 7 bases, with 27 bases spanning the gap. The CDR3 extends over 19 amino acids. The CDR3 DNA reads as TGCGCCAGCAGTCAATCGAGCAGGGCCGCGGAGGGGTTTTTGGGGACCCAGTACTTC. As protein: CASSQSSRAAEGFLGTQYF.

The count of this clone is one. The rearrangement links TRBV28 to TRBJ2-7; TRBD2 matches at 10 bases. The CDR3 runs 16 residues. CDR1 MDHEN and CDR2 SYDVKM come from the germline V gene. V dropped 2 bases and J dropped 2; count of bases not matched to a gene: 6. CDR3 sequence: CASSLGSGRATYEQYF. In DNA, the CDR3 is TGTGCCAGCAGTTTAGGGAGCGGGAGGGCTACCTACGAGCAGTACTTC.

The chain combines TRBV11-3 with TRBJ2-3; 8 positions agree with TRBD2. CDR3 length equals 18 residues. Per germline, CDR1 SGHNT and CDR2 YENEEA. The V and J ends lost 4 bases and 0 bases, in that order; junction bases with no gene match: 12. The CDR3 loop is CASSSLPQRGNSTDTQYF. CDR3 sequence (DNA): TGTGCCAGCAGCTCCCTCCCTCAGCGGGGGAACAGCACAGATACGCAGTATTTT.

The gene calls are TRBV5-6 and TRBJ2-3, with D uncertain. The CDR3 is 13 residues long. Germline V gene data show CDR1 as SGHDT and CDR2 as YYEEEE. The V end was cut by 0 bases, the J end by 5 bases, with 7 bases between. The CDR3 is CASSLENLDTQYF. The DNA for the CDR3 is TGTGCCAGCAGCTTGGAAAACTTAGATACGCAGTATTTT.

This sequence joins TRBV18 and TRBJ1-2; 8 positions agree with TRBD1. Germline V gives CDR1 KGHSH, CDR2 LQKENI. The ends lost 3 bases at V and 4 bases at J; junction bases unmatched: 13. This CDR3 spans 17 amino acids. The DNA for the CDR3 is TGTGCCAGCTCACCGCCGACAGGGGCAAGCCGCTTCTATGGCTACACCTTC. This codes for CASSPPTGASRFYGYTF.

This chain joins TRBV5-6 and TRBJ1-2; D unclear. The germline gives CDR1 SGHDT, CDR2 YYEEEE. The CDR3 covers 15 residues. Trimming stripped 1 base from V and 3 bases from J, with 13 bases between. Here the CDR3 DNA reads TGTGCCAGCAGCTTGATTACAGATCCGCACTATGGCTACACCTTC. It yields the protein CASSLITDPHYGYTF.

The rearrangement joins TRBV28 to TRBJ2-1; possibly TRBD1 for D (6 bases). The CDR3 is 15 amino acids. Per the germline V gene, CDR1 is MDHEN and CDR2 is SYDVKM. V dropped 4 bases and J dropped 2 bases, with 12 bases sitting between them. CDR3: CASSSYRTAYNEQFF. In DNA, the CDR3 is TGTGCCAGCAGTTCCTATAGGACAGCCTACAATGAGCAGTTCTTC. Combining the CDR3 with reference TRBV28 and TRBJ2-1 gives the whole variable domain DVKVTQSSRYLVKRTGEKVFLECVQDMDHENMFWYRQDPGLGLRLIYFSYDVKMKEKGDIPEGYSVSREKKERFSLILESASTNQTSMYLCASSSYRTAYNEQFFGPGTRLTVL.

The chain employs TRBV11-3 and TRBJ1-1; D call uncertain. Looked up from germline, CDR1 is SGHNT and CDR2 is YENEEA. The CDR3 totals 16 residues. Trimming cost V 0 bases and J 3 bases, with 14 bases left between them. The CDR3 reads CASSLDLRVFHTEAFF. The CDR3 DNA follows: TGTGCCAGCAGCTTAGATTTGAGGGTTTTTCACACTGAAGCTTTCTTT.

This clone was detected a few times. V gene TRBV10-1 combines with J gene TRBJ1-1; TRBD1 is a possible D gene (5 bases). The CDR3 spans 12 residues. Per the germline V gene, CDR1 is WNHNN and CDR2 is SYGVQD (reference sequence). V gave up 3 bases and J gave up 4 bases, with 6 bases separating them. CDR3 region: CASSEDSTEAFF. The CDR3 nucleotides read TGCGCCAGCAGTGAAGACAGCACTGAAGCTTTCTTT.

V is TRBV5-1 and J is TRBJ2-7; D is unclear. Germline V gene lookup returns CDR1 SGHRS and CDR2 YFSETQ. The V end was cut by 0 bases, the J end by 3 bases, with 16 bases between. This CDR3 spans 16 amino acids. CDR3 protein: CASSLVVAQPVYEQYF. As DNA, the CDR3 is TGCGCCAGCAGCTTGGTCGTCGCTCAACCGGTCTACGAGCAGTACTTC. Full variable domain (remainder filled in from reference TRBV5-1 and TRBJ2-7): KAGVTQTPRYLIKTRGQQVTLSCSPISGHRSVSWYQQTPGQGLQFLFEYFSETQRNKGNFPGRFSGRQFSNSRSEMNVSTLELGDSALYLCASSLVVAQPVYEQYFGPGTRLTVT.